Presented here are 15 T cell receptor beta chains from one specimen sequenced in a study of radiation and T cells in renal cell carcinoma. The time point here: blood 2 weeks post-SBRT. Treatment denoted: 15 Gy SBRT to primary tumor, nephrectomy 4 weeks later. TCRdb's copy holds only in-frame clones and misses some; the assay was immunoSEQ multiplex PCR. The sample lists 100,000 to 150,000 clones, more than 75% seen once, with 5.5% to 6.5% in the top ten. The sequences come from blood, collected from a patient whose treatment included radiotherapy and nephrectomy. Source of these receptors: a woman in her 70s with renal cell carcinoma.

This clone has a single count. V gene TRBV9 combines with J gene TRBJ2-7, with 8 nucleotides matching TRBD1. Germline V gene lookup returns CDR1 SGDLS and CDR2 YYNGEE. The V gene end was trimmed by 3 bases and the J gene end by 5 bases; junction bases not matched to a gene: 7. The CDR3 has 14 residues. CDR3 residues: CASSAGQGTHEQYF. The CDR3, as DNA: TGTGCCAGCAGCGCCGGACAGGGAACTCACGAGCAGTACTTC.

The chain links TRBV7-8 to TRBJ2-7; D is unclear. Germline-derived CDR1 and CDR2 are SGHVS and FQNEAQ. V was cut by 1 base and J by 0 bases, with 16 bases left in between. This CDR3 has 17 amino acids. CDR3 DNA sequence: TGTGCCAGCAGCTTAGATGAAAGGGCAGCTAGCTCCTACGAGCAGTACTTC. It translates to CASSLDERAASSYEQYF.

The CDR3 spells CASSPGGGSYEQYF. The CDR3 coding sequence is TGTGCCAGCAGTCCCGGTGGTGGCTCCTACGAGCAGTACTTC. This chain links TRBV28 with TRBJ2-7; no clear D. This CDR3 comprises 14 residues. Trimming pared 5 bases from V and 0 bases from J, leaving 11 bases between. The germline gives CDR1 MDHEN, CDR2 SYDVKM.

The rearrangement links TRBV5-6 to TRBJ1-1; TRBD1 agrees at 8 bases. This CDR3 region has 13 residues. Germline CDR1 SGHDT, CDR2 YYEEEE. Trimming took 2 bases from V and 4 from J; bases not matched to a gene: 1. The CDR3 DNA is TGTGCCAGCAGCTTCGGGACAGGCACTGAAGCTTTCTTT. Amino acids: CASSFGTGTEAFF.

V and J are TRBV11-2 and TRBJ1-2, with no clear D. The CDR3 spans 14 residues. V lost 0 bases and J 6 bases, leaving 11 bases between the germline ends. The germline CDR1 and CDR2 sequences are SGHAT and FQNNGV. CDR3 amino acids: CASSLDRRSDGYTF. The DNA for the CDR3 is TGTGCCAGCAGCTTAGATCGGAGAAGTGATGGCTACACCTTC.

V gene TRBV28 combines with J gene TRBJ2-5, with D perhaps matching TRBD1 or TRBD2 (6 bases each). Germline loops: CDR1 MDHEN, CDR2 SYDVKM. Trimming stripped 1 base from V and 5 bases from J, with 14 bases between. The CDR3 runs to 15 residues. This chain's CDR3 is CASSLYRGQVETQYF. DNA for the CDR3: TGTGCCAGCAGTTTATATCGGGGGCAAGTGGAGACCCAGTACTTC.

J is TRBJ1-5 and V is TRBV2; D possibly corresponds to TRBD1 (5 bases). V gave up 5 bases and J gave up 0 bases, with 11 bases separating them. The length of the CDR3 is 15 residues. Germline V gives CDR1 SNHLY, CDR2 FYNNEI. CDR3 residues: CASSLGTYSNQPQHF. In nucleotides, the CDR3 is TGTGCCAGCAGTCTCGGGACGTATAGCAATCAGCCCCAGCATTTT.

The CDR3 sequence is CASSLNEKLFF. CDR3 nucleotides: TGTGCCAGCAGCTTAAATGAAAAACTGTTTTTT. This sequence joins TRBV11-3 and TRBJ1-4, with unresolved D. V was trimmed by 2 bases and J by 5 bases, leaving 0 bases between them. There are 11 residues in the CDR3. CDR1 is SGHNT, CDR2 YENEEA, per germline.

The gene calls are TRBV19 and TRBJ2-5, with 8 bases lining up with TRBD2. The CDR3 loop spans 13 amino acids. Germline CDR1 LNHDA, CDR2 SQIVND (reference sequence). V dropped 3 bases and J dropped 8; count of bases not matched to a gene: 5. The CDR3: CASSISGKQTQYF. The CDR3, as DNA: TGTGCCAGTAGTATTAGCGGGAAGCAAACCCAGTACTTC. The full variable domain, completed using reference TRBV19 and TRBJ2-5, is DGGITQSPKYLFRKEGQNVTLSCEQNLNHDAMYWYRQDPGQGLRLIYYSQIVNDFQKGDIAEGYSVSREKKESFPLTVTSAQKNPTAFYLCASSISGKQTQYFGPGTRLLVL.

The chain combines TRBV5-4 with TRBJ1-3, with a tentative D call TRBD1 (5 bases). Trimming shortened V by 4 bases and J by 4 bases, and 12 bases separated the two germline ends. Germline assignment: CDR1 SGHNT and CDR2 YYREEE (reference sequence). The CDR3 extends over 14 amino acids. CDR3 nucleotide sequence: TGTGCCAGCAGCCCCAGGGCGTCCGGAAACACCATATATTTT. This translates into CASSPRASGNTIYF.

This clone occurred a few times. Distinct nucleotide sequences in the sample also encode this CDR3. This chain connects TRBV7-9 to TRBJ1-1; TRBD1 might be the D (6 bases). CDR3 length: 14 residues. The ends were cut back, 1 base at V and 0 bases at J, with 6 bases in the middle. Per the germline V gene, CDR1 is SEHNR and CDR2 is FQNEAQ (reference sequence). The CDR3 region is CASSLGTVNTEAFF. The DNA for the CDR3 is TGTGCCAGCAGCTTAGGGACAGTGAACACTGAAGCTTTCTTT.

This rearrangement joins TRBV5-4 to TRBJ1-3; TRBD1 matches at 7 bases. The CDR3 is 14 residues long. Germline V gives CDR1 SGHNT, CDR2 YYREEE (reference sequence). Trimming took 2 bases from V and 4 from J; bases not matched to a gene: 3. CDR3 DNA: TGTGCCAGCAGCTTTGAACAGGGGGGAAACACCATATATTTT. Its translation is CASSFEQGGNTIYF.

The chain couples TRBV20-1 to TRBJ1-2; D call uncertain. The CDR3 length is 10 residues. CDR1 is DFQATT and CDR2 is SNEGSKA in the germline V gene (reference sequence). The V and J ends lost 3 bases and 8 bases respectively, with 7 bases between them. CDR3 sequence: CSASGIGYTF. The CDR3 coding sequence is TGCAGTGCTAGTGGGATAGGCTACACCTTC.

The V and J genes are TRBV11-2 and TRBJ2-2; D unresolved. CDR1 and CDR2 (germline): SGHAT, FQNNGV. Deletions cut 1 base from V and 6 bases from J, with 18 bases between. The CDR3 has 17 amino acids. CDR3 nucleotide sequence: TGTGCCAGCAGCTTAGGGCTAGGCAGGTCGGTTCCCGGGGAGCTGTTTTTT. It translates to CASSLGLGRSVPGELFF.

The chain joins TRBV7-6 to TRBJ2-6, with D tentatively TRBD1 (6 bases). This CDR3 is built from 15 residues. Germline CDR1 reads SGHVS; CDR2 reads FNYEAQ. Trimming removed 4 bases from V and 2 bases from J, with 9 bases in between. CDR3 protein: CASSSQGPGANVLTF. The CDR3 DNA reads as TGTGCCAGCAGCTCACAGGGCCCTGGGGCCAACGTCCTGACTTTC.